This TCR beta chain was obtained from a study of T cell responses to AZD1222 COVID-19 vaccine. General study results and limits: Repertoires were obtained only post-peak T cell response. Unmutated variant regions are reportedly targeted by nearly half of spike-specific TCRs. Clonal diversity was possibly underestimated, and the donors were mostly white British, with more females.

Profiling relied on immunoSEQ multiplex PCR, and the TCRdb table lists in-frame clones only, not all of them. Of about 88,000 clones listed, 85% to 90% are singletons. Per germline, CDR1 MNHEY and CDR2 SVGAGI. J was trimmed by 6 bases and V by 6 bases; bases with no gene match: 5. The length of the CDR3 is 13 residues. Turning to this clone: Its specificity is not known.

The TCR comes from an adult in good health. The chain uses TRBV6-5 and TRBJ1-2; the match to TRBD1 covers 9 bases. The sample consisted of peripheral blood, taken on day 0 of AZD1222 vaccination. The CDR3 region has the DNA TGTGCCAGCAGCAGACAGGGGGGAAATGGCTACACCTTC. Protein product: CASSRQGGNGYTF.